This T cell receptor beta chain was captured by sequencing in a study of cytomegalovirus exposure and HLA in healthy donors. CDR1 and CDR2 (germline): GTSNPN, SVGIG (reference sequence). The CDR3 loop spans 14 amino acids. V shed 2 bases, J shed 6 bases, and the junction held 7 bases outside the gene matches. Regarding the study as a whole: Generally TCR sequences proved uncommon, though certain public TCRs appeared in numerous donors. Later analysis placed DRB1 highest and HLA-C lowest in TCR association rates, which differed by HLA locus. Another analysis was done later, and it associated around 17,000 TCR beta sequences with HLA alleles at 0.05 false discovery rate.

Remarks on this clone: The target antigen is unknown.

The PCR had 60 Vbeta and 13 Jbeta primers. Profiled with immunoSEQ multiplex PCR; TCRdb holds only in-frame clones, not every one. The sample records around 200,000 clones, about 62% being singletons. The sequence came from a man between 35 and 55 years old in good health and CMV-seronegative. The chain is built from TRBV30 and TRBJ1-2; TRBD1 aligns across 9 bases. The sample taken for sequencing was PBMCs. CDR3 nucleotide sequence: TGTGCCTGGAGTTCTACCGGGACAGGGAATGGCTACACCTTC. It codes for CAWSSTGTGNGYTF.